These 15 T cell receptor beta chains came from one sample sequenced in a study of radiation and T cells in renal cell carcinoma. Time point in this sample: blood 2 weeks post-SBRT. Regarding treatment: 15 Gy SBRT to primary tumor, nephrectomy 4 weeks later. The repertoire was sequenced with immunoSEQ multiplex PCR; TCRdb's copy has only in-frame clones and lacks some. In the table there are 100,000 to 150,000 clones, over 75% of which are singletons. The specimen was blood, collected from a patient whose treatment included radiotherapy and nephrectomy. The receptors here all came from a man aged 50-60 years with renal cell carcinoma.

This clone was found once. This chain joins TRBV18 and TRBJ1-4; no definite D call. Per the germline V gene, CDR1 is KGHSH and CDR2 is LQKENI. The CDR3 is made up of 15 amino acids. V gave up 0 bases and J gave up 5 bases, with 10 bases separating them. The CDR3 spells CASSPPFGGNEKLFF. The DNA for the CDR3 is TGTGCCAGCTCACCACCGTTTGGTGGGAATGAAAAACTGTTTTTT.

The chain uses TRBV10-1 and TRBJ2-3; 11 positions agree with TRBD2. J was trimmed by 6 bases and V by 6 bases; bases with no gene match: 5. The CDR3 runs 14 residues. Germline-derived CDR1 and CDR2 are WNHNN and SYGVQD (reference sequence). The CDR3 DNA reads as TGCGCCAGCAGCCTAGCGGGAGGTCGTGATACGCAGTATTTT. Amino acids: CASSLAGGRDTQYF.

The gene calls are TRBV28 and TRBJ1-4, with D perhaps matching TRBD1 (5 bases). There are 15 residues in the CDR3. V lost 0 bases to trimming and J lost 8 bases, with 13 bases between them. The germline V gene encodes CDR1 MDHEN and CDR2 SYDVKM. CDR3 sequence reads: CASSLWDPGAEKLFF. CDR3 coding DNA: TGTGCCAGCAGTTTATGGGACCCCGGGGCCGAAAAACTGTTTTTT. Using reference TRBV28 and TRBJ1-4 for the parts outside the CDR3, the full variable domain is DVKVTQSSRYLVKRTGEKVFLECVQDMDHENMFWYRQDPGLGLRLIYFSYDVKMKEKGDIPEGYSVSREKKERFSLILESASTNQTSMYLCASSLWDPGAEKLFFGSGTQLSVL.

This clone showed up just a few times. Additional DNA sequences in this sample encode the identical CDR3. The CDR3 region has the DNA TGCGCCAGCAGCTTACAGGGGGGTGGCACAGATACGCAGTATTTT. Translation: CASSLQGGGTDTQYF. The rearrangement uses TRBV5-1 and TRBJ2-3; TRBD1 agrees at 8 bases. Germline values: CDR1 SGHRS, CDR2 YFSETQ. There are 15 residues in the CDR3. J lost 1 base, V lost 2 bases, and 3 bases had no gene match.

This clone appeared a few times. The DNA of the CDR3 is TGCAGCGTTGAAGCGGGACAGGCCAACACTGAAGCTTTCTTT. It translates to CSVEAGQANTEAFF. This sequence joins TRBV29-1 and TRBJ1-1; 8 nucleotides line up with TRBD1. The ends lost 1 base at V and 2 bases at J; junction bases unmatched: 3. The CDR3 contains 14 residues. The V gene's germline CDR1 is SQVTM and CDR2 ANQGSEA.

J is TRBJ2-7 and V is TRBV7-9; D is ambiguous. The CDR3 totals 12 residues. Trimming cost V 2 bases and J 5 bases, with 7 bases left between them. Germline V gives CDR1 SEHNR, CDR2 FQNEAQ (reference sequence). CDR3 sequence (DNA): TGTGCCAGCAGCTTAAATTATCACGAGCAGTACTTC. Translating it yields CASSLNYHEQYF.

The chain uses TRBV10-3 and TRBJ1-2; tentatively, D is TRBD1 (6 bases). There are 14 residues in the CDR3. V lost 3 bases and J 6 bases, leaving 14 bases between the germline ends. The germline gives CDR1 ENHRY, CDR2 SYGVKD. The DNA for the CDR3 is TGTGCCATCAGTGACCGACAGGCGGAGGATGGCTACACCTTC. Translation: CAISDRQAEDGYTF.

V and J are TRBV4-2 and TRBJ2-5, with D unresolved. The V gene's germline CDR1 is LGHNA and CDR2 YNFKEQ. Trimming shortened V by 1 base and J by 2 bases, and 8 bases separated the two germline ends. The CDR3 runs to 14 residues. CDR3 residues: CASSQAGYQETQYF. CDR3 nucleotides: TGTGCCAGCAGCCAAGCGGGCTATCAAGAGACCCAGTACTTC.

The V gene is TRBV7-3, the J gene TRBJ2-5; D unresolved. CDR1 is SGHTA, CDR2 FQGTGA, per germline. Trimming pared 1 base from V and 1 base from J, leaving 7 bases between. The CDR3 totals 14 residues. CDR3 sequence reads: CASSLMGIQETQYF. CDR3 sequence (DNA): TGTGCCAGCAGCTTAATGGGGATCCAAGAGACCCAGTACTTC. The entire variable domain, with the rest obtained from reference TRBV7-3 and TRBJ2-5, is as follows: GAGVSQTPSNKVTEKGKYVELRCDPISGHTALYWYRQSLGQGPEFLIYFQGTGAADDSGLPNDRFFAVRPEGSVSTLKIQRTERGDSAVYLCASSLMGIQETQYFGPGTRLLVL.

The V gene is TRBV7-9, the J gene TRBJ1-1; maybe TRBD1 (6 bases). This CDR3 has 15 amino acids. Trimming shortened V by 2 bases and J by 4 bases, and 14 bases separated the two germline ends. Per the germline V gene, CDR1 is SEHNR and CDR2 is FQNEAQ (reference sequence). As DNA, the CDR3 is TGTGCCAGCAGCTTACTCTCAGGGGTACCCACTGAAGCTTTCTTT. Protein: CASSLLSGVPTEAFF.

This clone was seen a handful of times. J is TRBJ1-2 and V is TRBV29-1; no definite D call. The CDR3 has 10 residues. Germline CDR1 SQVTM, CDR2 ANQGSEA. CDR3 sequence (DNA): TGCCTAACCGACTTGAATGGCTACACCTTC. Translating it yields CLTDLNGYTF.

The rearrangement links TRBV21-1 to TRBJ1-5; the table's D call, TRBD1, has no DNA check behind it. TRBV21-1 is designated a pseudogene. The CDR3 loop spans 15 amino acids. The CDR3 nucleotides are TGTGCCAGCAGCCTGGGGACAGGAGACAATCAGCCCCAGCATTTT. As protein: CASSLGTGDNQPQHF.

The chain recombines TRBV7-2 with TRBJ2-1, with 7 bases aligning to TRBD2. This CDR3 comprises 15 residues. V lost 1 base, J lost 7 bases, and 7 bases stayed unmatched. Germline V CDR1 and CDR2: SGHTA, FQGNSA. In nucleotides, the CDR3 is TGTGCCAGCAGCTTAGGTCAAGCGGGGAGGAATGAGCAGTTCTTC. Translating gives CASSLGQAGRNEQFF.

The chain recombines TRBV5-4 with TRBJ2-5; D uncertain. Trimming cost V 3 bases and J 5 bases, with 11 bases left between them. The CDR3 length is 13 residues. Germline-derived CDR1 and CDR2 are SGHNT and YYREEE (reference sequence). The CDR3 is CASSYSVSETQYF. The CDR3 region has the DNA TGTGCCAGCAGCTATTCGGTATCTGAGACCCAGTACTTC.

V usage is TRBV4-1 and J usage is TRBJ2-2; D gene uncertain. CDR1 MGHRA and CDR2 YSYEKL come from the germline V gene. Trimming stripped 4 bases from V and 4 bases from J, with 13 bases between. The CDR3 has 15 residues. The CDR3 DNA sequence: TGCGCCAGCAGCCCAGAGGCGACCCCCACCGGGGAGCTGTTTTTT. This codes for CASSPEATPTGELFF.